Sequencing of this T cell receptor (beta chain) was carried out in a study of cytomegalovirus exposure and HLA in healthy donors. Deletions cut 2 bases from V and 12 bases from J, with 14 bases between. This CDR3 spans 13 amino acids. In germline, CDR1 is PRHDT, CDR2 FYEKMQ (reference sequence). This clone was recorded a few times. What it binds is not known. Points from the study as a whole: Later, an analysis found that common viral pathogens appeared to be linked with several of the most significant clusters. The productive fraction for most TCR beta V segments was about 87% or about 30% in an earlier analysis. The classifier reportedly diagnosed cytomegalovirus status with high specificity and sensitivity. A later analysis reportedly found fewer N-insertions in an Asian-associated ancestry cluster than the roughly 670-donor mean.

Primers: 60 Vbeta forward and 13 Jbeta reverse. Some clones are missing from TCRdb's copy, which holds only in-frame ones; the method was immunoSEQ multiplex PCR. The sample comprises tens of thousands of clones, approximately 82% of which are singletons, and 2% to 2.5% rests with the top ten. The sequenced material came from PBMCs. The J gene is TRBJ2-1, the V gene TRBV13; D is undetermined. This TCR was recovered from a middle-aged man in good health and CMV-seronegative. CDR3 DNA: TGTGCCAGCAGCTTAACGAATCGTGGGCTGCAGTTCTTC. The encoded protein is CASSLTNRGLQFF.